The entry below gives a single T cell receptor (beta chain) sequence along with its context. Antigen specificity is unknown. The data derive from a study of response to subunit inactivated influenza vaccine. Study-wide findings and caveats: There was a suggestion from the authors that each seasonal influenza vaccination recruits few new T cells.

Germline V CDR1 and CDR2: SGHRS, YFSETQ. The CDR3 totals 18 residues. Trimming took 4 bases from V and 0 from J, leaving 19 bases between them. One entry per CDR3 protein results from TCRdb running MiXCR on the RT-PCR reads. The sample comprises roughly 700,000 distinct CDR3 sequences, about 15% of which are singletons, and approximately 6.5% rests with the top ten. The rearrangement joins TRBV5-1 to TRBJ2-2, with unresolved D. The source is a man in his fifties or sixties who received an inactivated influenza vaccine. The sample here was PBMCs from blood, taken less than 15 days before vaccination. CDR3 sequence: CASSQLPSAAANTGELFF. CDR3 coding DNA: TGCGCCAGCAGCCAGTTACCGTCGGCAGCCGCGAACACCGGGGAGCTGTTTTTT.